This T cell receptor (beta chain) was captured by sequencing in a study of cytomegalovirus exposure and HLA in healthy donors. PCR used 60 Vbeta primers and 13 Jbeta primers. Produced via immunoSEQ multiplex PCR; TCRdb's table is partial and in-frame only. The sample has 210,000 or so clones; about 80% are singletons. The germline CDR1 and CDR2 sequences are MDHEN and SYDVKM. The trim removed 2 bases at V and 0 bases at J, leaving 2 bases unmatched. The CDR3 length is 15 residues. This clonotype was obtained from a girl aged 10 to 17 in good health and CMV-seronegative. Specimen: PBMCs. V usage is TRBV28 and J usage is TRBJ1-1, with 8 nucleotides matching TRBD1. The chain's CDR3 is CASSLVGQVNTEAFF. The DNA for the CDR3 is TGTGCCAGCAGTTTAGTGGGACAGGTGAACACTGAAGCTTTCTTT.